This TCR beta chain emerged from a study of tumor-infiltrating lymphocytes in oesophageal squamous cell carcinoma. MiXCR, run by TCRdb on the PCR reads, gives a single entry per CDR3 protein. The sample lists around 6,200 distinct CDR3 sequences, about 14% seen once, with about 15% in the top ten. V was pared by 5 bases and J by 6 bases, with 3 bases of the junction left unmatched. The germline CDR1 and CDR2 sequences are LNHDA and SQIVND (reference sequence). This CDR3 contains 12 residues. The rearrangement uses TRBV19 and TRBJ1-2, with 7 positions matching TRBD1. Sequenced: esophageal tumor tissue. The origin of this receptor is a male donor with esophageal squamous cell carcinoma. CDR3: CASSSTGNGYTF. The CDR3 region has the DNA TGTGCCAGTAGTTCGACAGGGAATGGCTACACCTTC.